This T cell receptor (beta chain) was profiled in a study of cytomegalovirus exposure and HLA in healthy donors. The study's findings and limits: According to reports, the classifier identified cytomegalovirus status with high specificity and sensitivity.

With respect to this clone: Its antigen is not known.

Germline V gene lookup returns CDR1 LGHNA and CDR2 YSLEER. This CDR3 region has 15 residues. PCR primers comprised 60 Vbeta and 13 Jbeta primers. TCRdb's copy holds only in-frame clones and misses some; the assay was immunoSEQ multiplex PCR. The sample yields 150,000 or so clones, roughly 73% seen once. Sequenced material: PBMCs. This receptor was taken from a woman between 35 and 50 years old in good health and CMV-seropositive. V gene TRBV4-3 combines with J gene TRBJ2-5; 9 bases are shared with TRBD2. The J call is doubtful: the DNA matches TRBJ2-7 better. DNA for the CDR3: TGCGCCAGCAGCCTCGGGACTAGCAGGAACTACGAGCAGTACTTC. Protein: CASSLGTSRNYEQYF.